Sequencing of this T cell receptor (beta chain) was carried out in a study of Ad26.COV2.S vaccination and SARS-CoV-2 variants. Treatment of the sample: approximately 18 received Ad26.COV2.S at low or high dose, single or two shots; 5 received placebo; per-sample allocation not given. Vaccine and placebo recipients were sampled on day 63 after the first injection. Assay: immunoSEQ multiplex PCR; the TCRdb copy retains only in-frame clones and omits some. The data contain roughly 350,000 clones, 86% of them singletons. Material: peripheral blood, obtained in a trial of Ad26.COV2.S vaccine versus placebo. The TCR was taken from a person between 18 and 59 years old who received the Ad26.COV2.S COVID-19 vaccine or a placebo.

The CDR3 loop reads CAWSARTGIREKLFF. The CDR3 DNA reads as TGTGCCTGGAGTGCCCGGACAGGGATACGTGAAAAACTGTTTTTT. The chain uses TRBV30 and TRBJ1-4; 8 nucleotides agree with TRBD1. CDR1 and CDR2 (germline): GTSNPN, SVGIG (reference sequence). With V trimmed by 1 base and J by 7 bases, 8 bases remained unmatched. The CDR3 is 15 amino acids.